These T cell receptor beta chains were read from a single sample in a study of CD8+ T cells in alopecia areata. Data came from immunoSEQ multiplex PCR; TCRdb stores just in-frame clones and leaves some out. Altogether some 150,000 clones are present, under 60% being singletons, with the ten largest covering about 6%. Sequencing was performed on CD4+ T cells sorted from blood, taken at week 0. Source of these receptors: a human donor with alopecia areata. The conserved cysteine and the conserved F or W are not part of the CDR3 here. Each record gives: V gene, D gene, J gene, CDR3 protein. The D gene is left open where the match is weak.

TRBV29-1,NA,TRBJ1-1,SVGRGGTEAF
TRBV5-6,TRBD2,TRBJ2-3,ASSFGSGGASDTQY
TRBV15,NA,TRBJ2-2,ATSSPGTTNTGELF
TRBV6-5,NA,TRBJ1-5,ASSYGEGQPQH
TRBV30,TRBD1,TRBJ2-6,AWSRDRGYSGANVLT
TRBV30,NA,TRBJ1-4,AWRWGPNEKLF
TRBV29-1,NA,TRBJ1-2,SVGGSRGTYGYT
TRBV4-2,NA,TRBJ2-3,ASSQGQHGDTQY
TRBV29-1,TRBD2,TRBJ2-3,SVASGTTTDTQY
TRBV5-5,NA,TRBJ2-3,ASSTTWDTQY
TRBV18,TRBD1,TRBJ2-5,ASSIGQGQETQY
TRBV7-9,NA,TRBJ2-3,ASSISLSTDTQY
TRBV29-1,NA,TRBJ2-1,SVEGTRRSYNEQF
TRBV10-3,NA,TRBJ2-5,AISGGGGVPETQY
TRBV29-1,TRBD1,TRBJ1-2,SGDRGGGYT
TRBV4-1,NA,TRBJ1-2,ASSQDGYNYGYT
TRBV10-3,NA,TRBJ2-6,AISESSPNVLT
TRBV29-1,NA,TRBJ2-1,SVERQPTF
TRBV4-1,TRBD2,TRBJ2-5,ASSQLGTSSETQY
TRBV25-1,NA,TRBJ1-3,ASSESLLGNTIY
TRBV25-1,NA,TRBJ2-7,ASTQGSAYEQY
TRBV5-1,TRBD1,TRBJ2-4,ASRPGQGNIQY
TRBV6-6,NA,TRBJ2-6,ASTRSGANVLT
TRBV11-2,TRBD1,TRBJ1-1,ASSQHPQGAGNTEAF
TRBV5-1,NA,TRBJ2-1,ASSLSGAGPRSYNEQF
TRBV5-1,NA,TRBJ2-5,ASSSAAGETQY
TRBV5-4,NA,TRBJ1-6,ASSLRGTGTNSPLH
TRBV29-1,NA,TRBJ2-7,SAGDGATQY
TRBV7-7,TRBD1,TRBJ2-5,ASSWDRGETQY
TRBV11-3,TRBD1,TRBJ1-1,ASSSWDRANTEAF
TRBV5-4,NA,TRBJ2-7,ASSLAGPYEQY
TRBV5-1,NA,TRBJ1-1,ASSLVANTEAF
TRBV7-2,NA,TRBJ1-2,ASSFNYGYT
TRBV29-1,NA,TRBJ2-6,SVGRGTGANVLT
TRBV6-5,NA,TRBJ1-4,ASSFRAGYEKLF
TRBV7-3,NA,TRBJ2-1,ASRRAGAEYNEQF
TRBV4-1,NA,TRBJ2-5,ASSQPRGETQY
TRBV7-2,TRBD2,TRBJ2-7,ASSLATSGEWAYEQY
TRBV5-6,NA,TRBJ1-2,ASSNQQGGNYGYT
TRBV19,NA,TRBJ2-2,ASSIPRAGELF
TRBV2,NA,TRBJ1-3,ASSEEAAGNTIY
TRBV25-1,TRBD1,TRBJ2-7,ASSDDGQGAYEQY
TRBV5-6,NA,TRBJ1-1,ASSFQNRNAEAF
TRBV30,TRBD2,TRBJ2-1,AWTGTSAYNEQF
TRBV7-9,NA,TRBJ1-1,ASSPRGLNTEAF
TRBV30,NA,TRBJ2-5,AWSIEGRAQY
TRBV7-2,TRBD2,TRBJ2-7,ASSPGGYYEQY
TRBV10-3,TRBD1,TRBJ1-2,AIRGTGEHYGYT
TRBV29-1,NA,TRBJ2-5,SVVRPTNQETQY
TRBV7-9,TRBD1,TRBJ2-7,ASSLEGTAYEQY
TRBV30,TRBD1,TRBJ2-1,AWSVRDRQIYNEQF
TRBV7-2,TRBD1,TRBJ1-2,ASSADRGPYGYT
TRBV7-2,NA,TRBJ1-2,ASSFMTASRGYT
TRBV27,TRBD1,TRBJ1-2,ASSRRGQIYGYT
TRBV7-2,TRBD2,TRBJ2-5,ASSLASAGGLQETQY
TRBV5-6,NA,TRBJ2-7,ASSFLPYEQY